The clone carrying this TCR beta chain came up many times. Its antigen remains unidentified. This sample is drawn from a study of early T cells in non-severe SARS-CoV-2 infection. Study-wide context: Bulk RNA isolated from unsorted whole blood underwent sequencing; chains were not paired.

Unique molecular identifiers were affixed to single, distinct cDNA molecules. TCRdb itself ran the 5' RACE reads through MiXCR, one entry per CDR3 protein. The table shows about 35,000 distinct CDR3 sequences, with less than 7% occurring only once. The V gene's germline CDR1 is SQVTM and CDR2 ANQGSEA. CDR3 length equals 14 residues. V dropped 7 bases and J dropped 2 bases, with 15 bases sitting between them. Study-wide points: There was a bias toward anti-spike CD8 responses in VDJdb matching, which missed private and CD4 specificities.

The chain couples TRBV29-1 to TRBJ2-1; TRBD2 might be the D (5 bases). Sequenced material: whole blood, taken at baseline. The clonotype comes from an adult who was a healthcare worker with PCR-confirmed SARS-CoV-2 infection or an uninfected control (not recorded which). The CDR3 loop reads CSASPRGTYNEQFF. The CDR3 region has the DNA TGCAGCGCCTCCCCCCGGGGAACCTACAATGAGCAGTTCTTC.